This T cell receptor beta chain was profiled in a study of glioma-infiltrating T cells after dendritic cell vaccination (dated by TCRdb to the mid-2010s). About the investigation overall: The cohort included 15 or so glioblastoma patients drawn from Phase I and II dendritic cell vaccination trials, of whom 9 were newly diagnosed and 6 had recurrent disease. In glioblastoma patients vaccinated with dendritic cells, deep sequencing of TCR beta CDR3 regions served to measure the amount of tumor-infiltrating lymphocytes and to compare repertoires between tumor and blood. The vaccine was prepared from monocyte-derived dendritic cells that were cultured for about 7 days with IL-4 and GM-CSF and then pulsed overnight with autologous tumor lysate. TCR sequencing metrics, including TIL content and tumor-blood repertoire overlap, were correlated with survival after dendritic cell vaccination. Between the early 2000s and the early 2010s, patients were given autologous tumor lysate-pulsed dendritic cell vaccination. Three intradermal dendritic cell vaccine injections were administered to patients at biweekly intervals in the arm below the axilla. Results and caveats for the whole study, not just this receptor: The cohort was small and heterogeneous, with few patients having full blood and tumor sets and even fewer initial-recurrent tumor pairs. The response model built on TCR overlap across three groups was characterized as speculative, with prospective validation still needed. TCR clonality showed no direct relationship with survival, which suggests that a diverse polyclonal response may matter. Higher estimated pretreatment TIL content predicted longer time to progression and overall survival after dendritic cell vaccination.

With respect to this clone: Its antigen target is currently unknown. No much larger clone is present one base from it, and per-base qualities are unavailable.

The sample's time point label, decoded: after dendritic cell vaccination, including at tumor progression/relapse. Patients were selected for having adequate residual fresh-frozen tumor tissue and more than two years of available survival data. An isocitrate dehydrogenase mutation was not carried by any of the glioblastoma patients, although molecular status was otherwise variable. PBMC were collected before vaccination, two weeks after the third vaccination, and at tumor progression if progression occurred. Genomic DNA was extracted with the Qiagen DNeasy Blood extraction Kit. Using the immunoSEQ assay, TCRB CDR3 regions were amplified from approximately 2.1 micrograms of genomic DNA, or from all available DNA when less than that was on hand. The multiplex PCR employed 60 forward primers targeting TCR V beta segments and 13 reverse primers targeting J beta segments. To estimate the number of reads per starting template, synthetic control templates were added to each sample at limiting dilution. The Illumina HiSeq System generated 87 bp sequencing reads. From the authors' description of their analysis: To remove PCR and sequencing errors, closely related sequences were merged with a nearest neighbor algorithm. TCR overlap was measured as the percentage of unique tumor TCR beta sequences that were also present in the peripheral blood of the same patient. TCRdb obtained this table from immuneACCESS and retained in-frame rearrangements with V and J assigned. These tables miss some clones; where compared with another copy, unresolved V genes account for less than half of the shortfall, and the remainder is unexplained. Clone size and the V and J calls come from that table; the DNA yielded D and trimming. The sample has 90,000 or so clones on record, approximately 80% of them singletons. Over 2% of the sample is held by the ten biggest clonotypes.

From cysteine to phenylalanine, the CDR3 is 19 amino acids long. The only DNA kept is the CDR3, 57 bases in frame from the first base. The germline V gene (reference sequence) provides CDR1 MNHEY and CDR2 SMNVEV. V and J are trimmed by 3 bases and 0 bases, and the gene matches miss 7 bases of the junction. The chain uses TRBV27 and TRBJ2-1; the junction holds 14 bases that match TRBD2. The sample consisted of blood, taken after dendritic cell vaccination. The clonotype originates from a human donor with glioblastoma. The encoded CDR3 is CASSFSTSGGVSSYNEQFF. In nucleotide form, the sequence is TGTGCCAGCAGTTTCTCGACTAGCGGGGGGGTGAGCTCCTACAATGAGCAGTTCTTC.